These T cell receptor beta chains were read from a single sample in a study of cytomegalovirus exposure and HLA in healthy donors. Method: immunoSEQ multiplex PCR; TCRdb's copy keeps in-frame clones and lacks some. The table has hundreds of thousands of clones, 86% seen once. The specimen sequenced was PBMCs. All receptors derive from a woman younger than 30 in good health and CMV-seronegative. CDR3s leave out the opening cysteine and the closing phenylalanine or tryptophan. A D gene is named only where the DNA matches it firmly.

V gene: TRBV2
D gene: .
J gene: TRBJ2-7
CDR3 protein: ASSEQGLSYEQY

V gene: TRBV6-6
D gene: .
J gene: TRBJ2-7
CDR3 protein: ASSPLPGHSYEQY

V gene: TRBV12-5
D gene: .
J gene: TRBJ1-1
CDR3 protein: ASGLVLEADMNTEAF

V gene: TRBV6-1
D gene: .
J gene: TRBJ2-7
CDR3 protein: ASKDTRIYEQY

V gene: TRBV7-2
D gene: .
J gene: TRBJ2-7
CDR3 protein: ASSSPLYEQY

V gene: TRBV4-2
D gene: .
J gene: TRBJ1-2
CDR3 protein: ASSRVSSDTISYGYT

V gene: TRBV19
D gene: TRBD1
J gene: TRBJ2-7
CDR3 protein: ASSPWDSHEQY

V gene: TRBV30
D gene: .
J gene: TRBJ1-1
CDR3 protein: AWSPRDTEAF

V gene: TRBV5-4
D gene: .
J gene: TRBJ2-5
CDR3 protein: ASSPRTAKETQY

V gene: TRBV5-5
D gene: TRBD1
J gene: TRBJ1-1
CDR3 protein: ASSLQGMNTEAF

V gene: TRBV6-5
D gene: .
J gene: TRBJ2-7
CDR3 protein: ASTWTHFYEQY

V gene: TRBV4-1
D gene: .
J gene: TRBJ1-2
CDR3 protein: ASSQVLGAVNYGYT

V gene: TRBV9
D gene: TRBD1
J gene: TRBJ2-7
CDR3 protein: ASSPRQGGRYEQY

V gene: TRBV28
D gene: TRBD1
J gene: TRBJ2-1
CDR3 protein: ASRYDRGRYNEQF

V gene: TRBV10-1
D gene: .
J gene: TRBJ2-7
CDR3 protein: ASSGTSRYEQY

V gene: TRBV5-1
D gene: TRBD2
J gene: TRBJ2-1
CDR3 protein: ASSLALASGSYNEQF

V gene: TRBV28
D gene: TRBD2
J gene: TRBJ2-5
CDR3 protein: ASSLGAAGDRETQY

V gene: TRBV4-1
D gene: TRBD2
J gene: TRBJ2-2
CDR3 protein: ASSPLGGTGELF

V gene: TRBV27
D gene: TRBD2
J gene: TRBJ2-1
CDR3 protein: ASCPGGSYNEQF

V gene: TRBV2
D gene: .
J gene: TRBJ1-5
CDR3 protein: ASSEWENQPQH

V gene: TRBV7-3
D gene: TRBD2
J gene: TRBJ2-3
CDR3 protein: ASSQGLAGGEDTQY

V gene: TRBV5-1
D gene: .
J gene: TRBJ2-1
CDR3 protein: ASSLRLHNEQF

V gene: TRBV5-6
D gene: .
J gene: TRBJ1-4
CDR3 protein: ASGSGRGDEKLF

V gene: TRBV2
D gene: .
J gene: TRBJ2-7
CDR3 protein: ASAIGTPPYEQY

V gene: TRBV28
D gene: .
J gene: TRBJ2-6
CDR3 protein: ASRTAGSRPGANVLT

V gene: TRBV5-1
D gene: TRBD1
J gene: TRBJ1-4
CDR3 protein: ASSDTGGTGEKLF

V gene: TRBV5-1
D gene: .
J gene: TRBJ1-1
CDR3 protein: ASSLGPSETEAF

V gene: TRBV19
D gene: .
J gene: TRBJ2-5
CDR3 protein: ASSIDREGRNQETQY

V gene: TRBV5-1
D gene: .
J gene: TRBJ2-3
CDR3 protein: ASSFSTGKPSWGTDTQY

V gene: TRBV27
D gene: TRBD1
J gene: TRBJ2-1
CDR3 protein: ASSLVSQGAGNEQF

V gene: TRBV7-6
D gene: TRBD1
J gene: TRBJ1-6
CDR3 protein: ASSLGRDREGSPLH